The rows below give T cell receptor beta chains drawn from one sample of a study of blood T cell repertoires in COVID-19. Assay: immunoSEQ multiplex PCR; the TCRdb copy retains only in-frame clones and omits some. This sample has fewer than 85,000 clones, with around 82% found just once. The sample comprised peripheral blood. These TCRs come from a woman aged 60 to 75 with acute or convalescent COVID-19. The CDR3 runs from the conserved cysteine through the conserved F or W. Fields, in order: J gene, V gene, D gene, clone size, CDR3 protein, CDR3 DNA. A D gene is named only where the DNA matches it firmly. Not every row has a clone size; where given, it reads once, few, many or a size class.

j_call: TRBJ2-7
v_call: TRBV11-1
d_call: .
clone_size: .
cdr3_aa: CASTPTETSYEQYF
cdr3_nt: TGTGCCAGCACACCCACAGAAACCTCCTACGAGCAGTACTTC

j_call: TRBJ1-1
v_call: TRBV29-1
d_call: TRBD1
clone_size: .
cdr3_aa: CSVEDRQGAAEAFF
cdr3_nt: TGCAGCGTTGAAGATCGACAGGGGGCGGCTGAAGCTTTCTTT

j_call: TRBJ1-4
v_call: TRBV5-5
d_call: .
clone_size: .
cdr3_aa: CASSLNWAPNEKLFF
cdr3_nt: TGTGCCAGCAGCTTGAACTGGGCACCGAATGAAAAACTGTTTTTT

j_call: TRBJ1-6
v_call: TRBV30
d_call: .
clone_size: once
cdr3_aa: CAWRDTEWGTYNSPLHF
cdr3_nt: TGTGCCTGGAGGGACACTGAATGGGGTACCTATAATTCACCCCTCCACTTT

j_call: TRBJ1-1
v_call: TRBV19
d_call: .
clone_size: .
cdr3_aa: CASSIYIGQGEAFF
cdr3_nt: TGTGCCAGTAGTATTTACATCGGGCAGGGTGAAGCTTTCTTT

j_call: TRBJ1-1
v_call: TRBV5-3
d_call: TRBD1
clone_size: .
cdr3_aa: CARSRDREGDTEAFF
cdr3_nt: TGTGCCAGAAGTAGGGACAGGGAAGGGGACACTGAAGCTTTCTTT

j_call: TRBJ2-5
v_call: TRBV6-5
d_call: .
clone_size: .
cdr3_aa: CASRETAQETQYF
cdr3_nt: TGTGCCAGCAGAGAGACAGCGCAAGAGACCCAGTACTTC

j_call: TRBJ2-7
v_call: TRBV7-9
d_call: TRBD1
clone_size: .
cdr3_aa: CASSKPGQGYEQYF
cdr3_nt: TGTGCCAGCAGCAAACCGGGACAGGGCTACGAGCAGTACTTC

j_call: TRBJ2-5
v_call: TRBV29-1
d_call: .
clone_size: .
cdr3_aa: CSALDPETQYF
cdr3_nt: TGCAGCGCCCTAGACCCGGAGACCCAGTACTTC

j_call: TRBJ1-5
v_call: TRBV5-4
d_call: .
clone_size: .
cdr3_aa: CASSFSGDSNQPQHF
cdr3_nt: TGTGCCAGCAGCTTCTCGGGGGATAGCAATCAGCCCCAGCATTTT

j_call: TRBJ2-3
v_call: TRBV11-2
d_call: .
clone_size: .
cdr3_aa: CASSLATGGTDTQYF
cdr3_nt: TGTGCCAGCAGCTTAGCTACGGGGGGCACAGATACGCAGTATTTT

j_call: TRBJ2-7
v_call: TRBV6-5
d_call: .
clone_size: .
cdr3_aa: CASSYSQGSDPYEQYF
cdr3_nt: TGTGCCAGCAGTTATTCCCAGGGGTCGGACCCCTACGAGCAGTACTTC

j_call: TRBJ1-4
v_call: TRBV16
d_call: .
clone_size: .
cdr3_aa: CASSQSLKRANEKLFF
cdr3_nt: TGTGCCAGCAGCCAATCGCTGAAGCGGGCTAATGAAAAACTGTTTTTT

j_call: TRBJ1-2
v_call: TRBV7-8
d_call: TRBD1
clone_size: .
cdr3_aa: CASSSTGGNYGYTF
cdr3_nt: TGTGCCAGCAGCTCTACAGGGGGCAACTATGGCTACACCTTC

j_call: TRBJ2-3
v_call: TRBV7-3
d_call: .
clone_size: .
cdr3_aa: CASSLMPSSDTQYF
cdr3_nt: TGTGCCAGCAGCTTAATGCCTAGCTCAGATACGCAGTATTTT

j_call: TRBJ1-5
v_call: TRBV7-9
d_call: .
clone_size: .
cdr3_aa: CASSLDPGDYSNQPQHF
cdr3_nt: TGTGCCAGCAGCTTGGACCCGGGGGATTATAGCAATCAGCCCCAGCATTTT

j_call: TRBJ2-7
v_call: TRBV4-2
d_call: TRBD2
clone_size: once
cdr3_aa: CASSQEPNSIAGGTYEQYF
cdr3_nt: TGTGCCAGCAGCCAAGAGCCGAATTCAATAGCGGGGGGGACTTACGAGCAGTACTTC

j_call: TRBJ2-7
v_call: TRBV11-3
d_call: .
clone_size: .
cdr3_aa: CASSLRAGSYEQYF
cdr3_nt: TGTGCCAGCAGCTTACGCGCGGGTTCCTACGAGCAGTACTTC

j_call: TRBJ2-2
v_call: TRBV25-1
d_call: .
clone_size: .
cdr3_aa: CASYHTGELFF
cdr3_nt: TGTGCCAGCTATCACACCGGGGAGCTGTTTTTT

j_call: TRBJ2-7
v_call: TRBV7-7
d_call: TRBD2
clone_size: .
cdr3_aa: CASSLGTSDSYEQYF
cdr3_nt: TGTGCTAGCAGCTTAGGGACTAGCGACTCCTACGAGCAGTACTTC

j_call: TRBJ2-5
v_call: TRBV3-1/TRBV3-2
d_call: .
clone_size: .
cdr3_aa: CASSQGSGETQYF
cdr3_nt: TGTGCCAGCAGCCAAGGAAGCGGAGAGACCCAGTACTTC

j_call: TRBJ1-2
v_call: TRBV5-1
d_call: TRBD1
clone_size: .
cdr3_aa: CASSHGTANYGYTF
cdr3_nt: TGCGCCAGCAGCCACGGGACAGCTAACTATGGCTACACCTTC

j_call: TRBJ2-1
v_call: TRBV27
d_call: TRBD2
clone_size: .
cdr3_aa: CASSPRTSGGLYNEQFF
cdr3_nt: TGTGCCAGCAGTCCCCGGACTAGCGGGGGGTTATACAATGAGCAGTTCTTC

j_call: TRBJ2-7
v_call: TRBV5-1
d_call: TRBD1
clone_size: .
cdr3_aa: CASSSRTGNYEQYF
cdr3_nt: TGCGCCAGCAGCTCGCGGACAGGGAACTACGAGCAGTACTTC

j_call: TRBJ1-2
v_call: TRBV25-1
d_call: .
clone_size: .
cdr3_aa: CASSEAGDYGYTF
cdr3_nt: TGTGCCAGCAGTGAGGCAGGGGACTATGGCTACACCTTC

j_call: TRBJ1-2
v_call: TRBV28
d_call: .
clone_size: .
cdr3_aa: CASSLGAYGYTF
cdr3_nt: TGTGCCAGCAGTTTAGGGGCTTATGGCTACACCTTC

j_call: TRBJ1-2
v_call: TRBV11-3
d_call: TRBD1
clone_size: once
cdr3_aa: CASSPGQGIINYGYTF
cdr3_nt: TGTGCCAGCAGCCCCGGACAGGGAATAATAAACTATGGCTACACCTTC